The next 2 T cell receptor beta chains were all read from a single sample in a study of cytomegalovirus exposure and HLA in healthy donors. PCR amplification relied on 60 Vbeta primers (plus 13 Jbeta primers). The protocol was immunoSEQ multiplex PCR, while the TCRdb copy is restricted to in-frame clones and leaves out a portion. Of 150,000 or so clones in the sample, 65% to 85% were seen once. Sequenced sample: PBMCs. The receptor source for this set is a man over 45 in good health and CMV-seronegative.

The chain has TRBV11-3 and TRBJ1-4; no firm D call. This CDR3 comprises 14 residues. V lost 1 base, J lost 2 bases, and 5 bases lay in between. The V gene's germline CDR1 is SGHNT and CDR2 YENEEA. The CDR3 DNA sequence: TGTGCCAGCAGCTTAGGGGAGACTAATGAAAAACTGTTTTTT. It is translated as CASSLGETNEKLFF.

The J gene is TRBJ2-2, the V gene TRBV6-1, with D perhaps matching TRBD2 (5 bases). This CDR3 comprises 14 residues. Germline values: CDR1 MNHNS, CDR2 SASEGT. Trimming shortened V by 11 bases and J by 3 bases, and 16 bases separated the two germline ends. CDR3 protein: CASSRNSDTGELFF. The CDR3 region has the DNA TGTGCCTCAAGTAGGAATAGCGACACCGGGGAGCTGTTTTTT.